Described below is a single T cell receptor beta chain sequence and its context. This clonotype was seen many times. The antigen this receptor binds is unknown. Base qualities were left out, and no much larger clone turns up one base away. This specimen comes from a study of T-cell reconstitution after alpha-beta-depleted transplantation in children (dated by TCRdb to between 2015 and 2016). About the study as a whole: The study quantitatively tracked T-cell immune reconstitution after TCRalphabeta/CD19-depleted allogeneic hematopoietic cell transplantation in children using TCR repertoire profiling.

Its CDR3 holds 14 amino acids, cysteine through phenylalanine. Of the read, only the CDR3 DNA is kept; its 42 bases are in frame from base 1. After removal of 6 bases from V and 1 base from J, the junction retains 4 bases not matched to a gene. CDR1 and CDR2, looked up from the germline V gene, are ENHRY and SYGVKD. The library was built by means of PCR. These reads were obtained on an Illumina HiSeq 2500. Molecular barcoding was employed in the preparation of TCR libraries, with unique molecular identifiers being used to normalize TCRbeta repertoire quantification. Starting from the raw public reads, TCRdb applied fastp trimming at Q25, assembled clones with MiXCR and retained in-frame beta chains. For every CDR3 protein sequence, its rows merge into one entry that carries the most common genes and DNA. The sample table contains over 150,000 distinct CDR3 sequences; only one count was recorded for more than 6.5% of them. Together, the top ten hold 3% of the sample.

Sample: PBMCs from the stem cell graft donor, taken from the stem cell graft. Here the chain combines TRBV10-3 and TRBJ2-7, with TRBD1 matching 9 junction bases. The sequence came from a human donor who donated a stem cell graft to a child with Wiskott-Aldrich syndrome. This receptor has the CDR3 CAIRGQGTSYEQYF. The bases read TGTGCCATCAGGGGACAGGGTACGTCCTACGAGCAGTACTTC.